This T cell receptor (beta chain) was sequenced during a study of blood T cell repertoires in COVID-19. At the level of the study: COVID-19 samples from acute and convalescent phases originated in the United States, Italy and Spain.

Sequencing was performed with immunoSEQ multiplex PCR; in TCRdb, only in-frame clones are kept and a portion is missing. There are roughly 130,000 clones in the sample; around nine tenths occur only once, and approximately 4.6% lies in the top ten. Germline assignment: CDR1 GTSNPN and CDR2 SVGIG (reference sequence). This CDR3 contains 14 residues. Unmatched junction bases numbered 8, after V lost 3 bases and J lost 8 bases. Followed over time, Seattle patients had been enrolled while infection was active. The sequence derives from a man between 60 and 70 years old with COVID-19, enrolled during active disease. Sequencing was performed on peripheral blood. The chain recombines TRBV30 with TRBJ2-1; 9 positions agree with TRBD1. CDR3 DNA sequence: TGTGCCTGGAGCCCGGGACAGGGAGGCGATGAGCAGTTCTTC. This gives the protein CAWSPGQGGDEQFF.